A single sample gave rise to the 18 T cell receptor beta chains below, sequenced in a study of shared clonotypes between healthy human individuals. Measured with immunoSEQ multiplex PCR; TCRdb has only the in-frame clones, and not every one. The sample contains roughly 400,000 clones, approximately 97% of which appear only once. Sequenced input: memory CD8+ T cells sorted from blood. The subset: CD45RO+ cells pooled with CCR7-negative TemRA cells. The receptors here all came from a man aged 30 to 45 in good health.

This clone came up once. The gene calls are TRBV7-2 and TRBJ1-2, with 10 bases fitting TRBD1. CDR3 length equals 13 residues. CDR1 is SGHTA, CDR2 FQGNSA, per germline. The V segment lost 5 bases and the J segment 8 bases; nucleotides outside the gene matches: 5. Written as DNA, the CDR3 is TGTGCCAGCAGCCGGGACAGGGGCGGGGGCTACACCTTC. Translated: CASSRDRGGGYTF.

The chain carries TRBV7-2 and TRBJ2-7; no clear D. Germline CDR1 reads SGHTA; CDR2 reads FQGNSA. This CDR3 is built from 13 residues. Trimming pared 4 bases from V and 2 bases from J, leaving 9 bases between. The CDR3 spells CASSSHGPYEQYF. CDR3 coding DNA: TGTGCCAGCAGCTCCCATGGGCCCTACGAGCAGTACTTC.

This rearrangement joins TRBV5-5 to TRBJ2-3; no clear D. V was trimmed by 4 bases and J by 2 bases, leaving 11 bases between them. Germline assignment: CDR1 SGHKS and CDR2 YYEKEE (reference sequence). The length of the CDR3 is 14 residues. The CDR3 region has the DNA TGTGCCAGCAGCCCCGACCTGAACACAGATACGCAGTATTTT. Translating gives CASSPDLNTDTQYF.

The chain carries TRBV5-1 and TRBJ2-1, with 9 bases identical to TRBD2. The germline CDR1 and CDR2 sequences are SGHRS and YFSETQ. The CDR3 loop spans 15 amino acids. Trimming at V came to 4 bases and at J to 7 bases, leaving 9 bases not matched to a gene. CDR3 sequence: CASSPWASGMNEQFF. Here the CDR3 DNA reads TGCGCCAGCAGCCCCTGGGCTAGCGGGATGAATGAGCAGTTCTTC.

Worth noting for this clone: This specimen includes other DNA sequences encoding the same CDR3. This rearrangement joins TRBV6-5 to TRBJ2-7; no firm D call. This CDR3 is built from 11 residues. Trimming pared 2 bases from V and 6 bases from J, leaving 5 bases between. CDR1 and CDR2 (germline): MNHEY, SVGAGI. The CDR3 DNA reads as TGTGCCAGCAGTTACGGTGGCGAGCAGTACTTC. This gives the protein CASSYGGEQYF.

The chain carries TRBV27 and TRBJ1-3, with a tentative D call TRBD1 (5 bases). CDR1 is MNHEY, CDR2 SMNVEV, per germline (reference sequence). Trimming left V 0 bases short and J 4 bases short, with 10 bases between. The CDR3 runs 15 residues. The DNA of the CDR3 is TGTGCCAGCAGTTTATCTGGGACGGGAGGAAACACCATATATTTT. Protein sequence: CASSLSGTGGNTIYF.

The rearrangement joins TRBV28 to TRBJ1-5, with a possible D match to TRBD1 (5 bases). The CDR3 runs 14 residues. Germline loops: CDR1 MDHEN, CDR2 SYDVKM. Trimming removed 6 bases at V and 3 bases at J, with 12 bases between. Here the CDR3 reads CASSLGHLNQPQHF. Written as DNA, the CDR3 is TGTGCCAGCAGCTTAGGACACCTCAATCAGCCCCAGCATTTT.

The genes are TRBV20-1 and TRBJ2-1; a weak D match, TRBD2 (5 bases). From germline, CDR1 is DFQATT and CDR2 SNEGSKA (reference sequence). V was cut by 1 base and J by 16 bases, with 14 bases left in between. The CDR3 runs 11 residues. The CDR3 sequence: CSARGPSLAFF. The DNA for the CDR3 is TGCAGTGCTAGAGGGCCTAGCCTAGCCTTCTTC.

CDR3 bases: TGTGCCAGCAGCGAAGTGGGAGTTGGCACCGGGGAGCTGTTTTTT. This codes for CASSEVGVGTGELFF. The chain employs TRBV7-3 and TRBJ2-2, with D tentatively TRBD2 (5 bases). V lost 5 bases, J lost 4 bases, and 14 bases lay in between. Germline CDR1 reads SGHTA; CDR2 reads FQGTGA. The CDR3 consists of 15 residues.

This chain joins TRBV7-9 and TRBJ2-1, with unresolved D. Germline CDR1 reads SEHNR; CDR2 reads FQNEAQ (reference sequence). Between the trimmed V and J ends, which lost 2 bases and 3 bases, there was a span of 17 bases. The CDR3 totals 17 residues. CDR3 protein: CASSLSSSPLYYNEQFF. The DNA for the CDR3 is TGTGCCAGCAGCTTATCTTCTAGTCCCCTATACTACAATGAGCAGTTCTTC.

The rearrangement joins TRBV7-9 to TRBJ2-1; 9 positions match TRBD1. V was clipped by 4 bases and J by 4 bases; unmatched bases: 2. The CDR3 has 14 amino acids. Germline-derived CDR1 and CDR2 are SEHNR and FQNEAQ (reference sequence). CDR3 DNA sequence: TGTGCCAGCAGCTCCGGGACAGGGTACAATGAGCAGTTCTTC. Translated, it gives CASSSGTGYNEQFF.

This chain connects TRBV2 to TRBJ2-1; the match to TRBD2 covers 11 bases. The CDR3 consists of 21 residues. Per germline, CDR1 SNHLY and CDR2 FYNNEI. Germline trimming cut 10 bases from V and 1 base from J; bases unmatched to any gene: 24. DNA of the CDR3: TGTGCCACCGACCCCCTTCTGGGTGAGCTAGCGGGAGGCCTATCCTACAATGAGCAGTTCTTC. Its protein product is CATDPLLGELAGGLSYNEQFF.

The chain uses TRBV2 and TRBJ2-3; TRBD1 aligns across 8 bases. From germline, CDR1 is SNHLY and CDR2 FYNNEI. The CDR3 extends over 21 amino acids. The ends lost 4 bases at V and 1 base at J; junction bases unmatched: 22. CDR3 region: CASSAFGGQGYEFGGTDTQYF. The CDR3 DNA follows: TGTGCCAGCAGTGCGTTCGGTGGACAGGGCTACGAATTCGGGGGCACAGATACGCAGTATTTT.

In this sample, this clone turned up once. The chain links TRBV5-4 to TRBJ2-5, with a tentative D call TRBD2 (6 bases). The germline gives CDR1 SGHNT, CDR2 YYREEE (reference sequence). Trimming pared 3 bases from V and 5 bases from J, leaving 17 bases between. The CDR3 is 15 residues long. The CDR3 loop reads CASSSRWGEAETQYF. As DNA, the CDR3 is TGTGCCAGCAGCTCCCGATGGGGGGAGGCGGAGACCCAGTACTTC.

The genes are TRBV27 and TRBJ2-7, with 8 bases that match TRBD2. Germline V gene sequence: CDR1 MNHEY, CDR2 SMNVEV (reference sequence). CDR3 length equals 13 residues. After removal of 6 bases from V and 4 bases from J, the junction contained 5 bases not matched to a gene. CDR3 nucleotide sequence: TGTGCCAGCAGGAGCGGGAGTTCGTACGAGCAGTACTTC. Its protein product is CASRSGSSYEQYF.

The V gene is TRBV6-5, the J gene TRBJ2-7; D remains unclear. V dropped 8 bases and J dropped 3 bases, with 8 bases sitting between them. This CDR3 has 11 amino acids. Per the germline V gene, CDR1 is MNHEY and CDR2 is SVGAGI. The CDR3 DNA sequence: TGTGCCAGCCGCCGAAACTACGAGCAGTACTTC. It translates to CASRRNYEQYF.

The V call is TRBV28, the J call TRBJ2-5, with D hard to call. The CDR3 is 15 residues long. V was pared by 5 bases and J by 6 bases, with 19 bases between. Germline CDR1 MDHEN, CDR2 SYDVKM. The CDR3 spells CASSPDPVSGQTQYF. DNA for the CDR3: TGTGCCAGCAGTCCCGATCCTGTCTCCGGGCAGACCCAGTACTTC.

The CDR3 region is CASSQERQGGTEAFF. The CDR3 region has the DNA TGCGCCAGCAGCCAAGAGAGGCAGGGGGGGACTGAAGCTTTCTTT. V gene TRBV4-1 combines with J gene TRBJ1-1, with TRBD1 matching 7 bases. The CDR3 has 15 amino acids. Germline V CDR1 and CDR2: MGHRA, YSYEKL. The trim removed 0 bases at V and 5 bases at J, leaving 6 bases unmatched.